These T cell receptor beta chains were read from a single sample in a study of blood T cell repertoires in COVID-19. Measured with immunoSEQ multiplex PCR; TCRdb has only the in-frame clones, and not every one. The data contain approximately 210,000 clones, 80% to 90% of them seen just once; the ten biggest clones take up about 2%. Sample: peripheral blood. The receptors here all came from a young man who had recovered from COVID-19. The CDR3 runs from the conserved cysteine through the conserved F or W. Each record gives: clone size, V gene, D gene, J gene, CDR3 length, CDR3 DNA, CDR3 protein. D genes are given only for firm matches. Where a row states a size, it is once, few, many or the class of an expanded clone; other rows omit it.

abundance: .; v_gene: TRBV4-1; d_gene: .; j_gene: TRBJ2-1; len: 16; CDR3nt: TGCGCCAGCAGCCAAGAGGGGCTCCGCTCCTACAATGAGCAGTTCTTC; CDR3aa: CASSQEGLRSYNEQFF
abundance: .; v_gene: TRBV5-4; d_gene: .; j_gene: TRBJ2-1; len: 14; CDR3nt: TGTGCCAGCAGCTTAGCAGGCCACTACAATGAGCAGTTCTTC; CDR3aa: CASSLAGHYNEQFF
abundance: .; v_gene: TRBV18; d_gene: .; j_gene: TRBJ2-7; len: 16; CDR3nt: TGTGCCAGCTCACCACTGAGAGGTCAGGGCTCCTACGAGCAGTACTTC; CDR3aa: CASSPLRGQGSYEQYF
abundance: few; v_gene: TRBV5-1; d_gene: .; j_gene: TRBJ1-2; len: 14; CDR3nt: TGCGCCAGCAGCCGTGGGGGGACTAACTATGGCTACACCTTC; CDR3aa: CASSRGGTNYGYTF
abundance: .; v_gene: TRBV29-1; d_gene: .; j_gene: TRBJ1-6; len: 13; CDR3nt: TGCAGCGTTGCTCAGGGATATAATTCACCCCTCCACTTT; CDR3aa: CSVAQGYNSPLHF
abundance: .; v_gene: TRBV10-3; d_gene: .; j_gene: TRBJ1-3; len: 14; CDR3nt: TGTGCCATCAGTGATCAGGGCTCTGGAAACACCATATATTTT; CDR3aa: CAISDQGSGNTIYF
abundance: once; v_gene: TRBV7-9; d_gene: .; j_gene: TRBJ1-4; len: 12; CDR3nt: TGTGCCAGCAGCTTGGGCTCCGAGGGACTGTTTTTT; CDR3aa: CASSLGSEGLFF
abundance: .; v_gene: TRBV9; d_gene: TRBD1; j_gene: TRBJ1-3; len: 14; CDR3nt: TGTGCCAGCAGCGTTACGACCGGACAGGGGGCCATATATTTT; CDR3aa: CASSVTTGQGAIYF
abundance: .; v_gene: TRBV30; d_gene: TRBD1; j_gene: TRBJ1-5; len: 15; CDR3nt: TGTGCCTGGAGGGGGGGACAGGGGGCAACTCAGCCCCAGCATTTT; CDR3aa: CAWRGGQGATQPQHF
abundance: .; v_gene: TRBV7-2; d_gene: .; j_gene: TRBJ1-2; len: 17; CDR3nt: TGTGCCAGCAGCTTAGTCGGAGGGCAGGATGACCCGGGTGGCTACACCTTC; CDR3aa: CASSLVGGQDDPGGYTF
abundance: .; v_gene: TRBV4-2; d_gene: .; j_gene: TRBJ1-2; len: 14; CDR3nt: TGTGCCAGCAGCCAAGATCGGGACGGGGGGGGCTACACCTTC; CDR3aa: CASSQDRDGGGYTF
abundance: few; v_gene: TRBV10-1; d_gene: TRBD2; j_gene: TRBJ2-2; len: 17; CDR3nt: TGCGCCAGTCAACCGGGACTAGCGGGGGAAAACACCGGGGAGCTGTTTTTT; CDR3aa: CASQPGLAGENTGELFF
abundance: .; v_gene: TRBV24-1; d_gene: TRBD2; j_gene: TRBJ2-1; len: 16; CDR3nt: TGTGCCACCAGTGACCCGAGCGGGGGGCTATACAATGAGCAGTTCTTC; CDR3aa: CATSDPSGGLYNEQFF
abundance: .; v_gene: TRBV6-5; d_gene: TRBD1; j_gene: TRBJ1-5; len: 14; CDR3nt: TGTGCCAGCAGTTTTATGACAGGGGAACAGCCCCAGCATTTT; CDR3aa: CASSFMTGEQPQHF
abundance: .; v_gene: TRBV10-1; d_gene: .; j_gene: TRBJ1-2; len: 13; CDR3nt: TGCGCCAGCAGTGAAGCGCCTACCTTCGGCTACACCTTC; CDR3aa: CASSEAPTFGYTF
abundance: .; v_gene: TRBV13; d_gene: .; j_gene: TRBJ1-1; len: 14; CDR3nt: TGTGCCAGCAGCACCACGCTAGTCGGGTCGGAAGCTTTCTTT; CDR3aa: CASSTTLVGSEAFF
abundance: .; v_gene: TRBV18; d_gene: .; j_gene: TRBJ2-7; len: 14; CDR3nt: TGTGCCAGCTCACCGCGGGACTTCCCCTACGAGCAGTACTTC; CDR3aa: CASSPRDFPYEQYF
abundance: .; v_gene: TRBV3-1/TRBV3-2; d_gene: .; j_gene: TRBJ2-1; len: 18; CDR3nt: TGTGCCAGCAGCCAAGATACGCGGTCCCCCTACTCCTACAATGAGCAGTTCTTC; CDR3aa: CASSQDTRSPYSYNEQFF
abundance: .; v_gene: TRBV5-4; d_gene: TRBD2; j_gene: TRBJ2-7; len: 15; CDR3nt: TGTGCCAGCAGCTTGGCGACTAGCGGGGTCTACGAGCAGTACTTC; CDR3aa: CASSLATSGVYEQYF
abundance: .; v_gene: TRBV5-6; d_gene: .; j_gene: TRBJ2-5; len: 14; CDR3nt: TGTGCCAGCAGCCTCCGGGGGTTTGGAGAGACCCAGTACTTC; CDR3aa: CASSLRGFGETQYF
abundance: .; v_gene: TRBV7-2; d_gene: .; j_gene: TRBJ1-1; len: 14; CDR3nt: TGTGCCAGCAGAGGGGCAGGCGGGAACACTGAAGCTTTCTTT; CDR3aa: CASRGAGGNTEAFF
abundance: .; v_gene: TRBV5-4; d_gene: TRBD2; j_gene: TRBJ2-1; len: 15; CDR3nt: TGTGCCAGCAGCTCGCGGGGGGGCTTAGGGAATGAGCAGTTCTTC; CDR3aa: CASSSRGGLGNEQFF
abundance: .; v_gene: TRBV2; d_gene: .; j_gene: TRBJ1-1; len: 13; CDR3nt: TGTGCCAGCAGGTGGGGGAGGGTTCCTGAAGCTTTCTTT; CDR3aa: CASRWGRVPEAFF
abundance: .; v_gene: TRBV2; d_gene: TRBD1; j_gene: TRBJ1-2; len: 15; CDR3nt: TGTGCCAGCAGGAACGGACAGGGGGCGAGGAAGGGCTACACCTTC; CDR3aa: CASRNGQGARKGYTF
abundance: .; v_gene: TRBV5-1; d_gene: .; j_gene: TRBJ2-1; len: 15; CDR3nt: TGCGCCAGCAGCCCCCCGCTGACTCGCGACAATGAGCAGTTCTTC; CDR3aa: CASSPPLTRDNEQFF
abundance: many; v_gene: TRBV5-1; d_gene: TRBD2; j_gene: TRBJ2-5; len: 16; CDR3nt: TGCGCCAGCAGCCGGGGACTAGCGGGGGCCGAAGAGACCCAGTACTTC; CDR3aa: CASSRGLAGAEETQYF
abundance: .; v_gene: TRBV6-5; d_gene: .; j_gene: TRBJ1-1; len: 13; CDR3nt: TGTGCCAGCAGTTCAACCCGGGGTGTCGGGGCTTTCTTT; CDR3aa: CASSSTRGVGAFF
abundance: .; v_gene: TRBV6-6; d_gene: .; j_gene: TRBJ1-2; len: 14; CDR3nt: TGTGCCAGCAGTTACAGCACGGACATCTATGGCTACACCTTC; CDR3aa: CASSYSTDIYGYTF
abundance: .; v_gene: TRBV4-1; d_gene: TRBD1; j_gene: TRBJ1-2; len: 16; CDR3nt: TGCGCCAGCAGCCAAGATAGCAGGGGGCGCGCCTATGGCTACACCTTC; CDR3aa: CASSQDSRGRAYGYTF
abundance: once; v_gene: TRBV6-5; d_gene: .; j_gene: TRBJ2-7; len: 15; CDR3nt: TGTGCCAGCAGTAACTCAGGGGATCTGGTCCACGAGCAGTACTTC; CDR3aa: CASSNSGDLVHEQYF
abundance: few; v_gene: TRBV9; d_gene: .; j_gene: TRBJ2-5; len: 15; CDR3nt: TGTGCCAGCAGCGTAGATGGGGGCGGGTTAGAGACCCAGTACTTC; CDR3aa: CASSVDGGGLETQYF
abundance: .; v_gene: TRBV6-5; d_gene: .; j_gene: TRBJ1-1; len: 13; CDR3nt: TGTGCCAGCAGTTTGTCTCTTGACACTGAAGCTTTCTTT; CDR3aa: CASSLSLDTEAFF
abundance: .; v_gene: TRBV27; d_gene: .; j_gene: TRBJ1-4; len: 13; CDR3nt: TGTGCCAGCAGTTTTTCCAGTAATGAAAAACTGTTTTTT; CDR3aa: CASSFSSNEKLFF
abundance: .; v_gene: TRBV3-1/TRBV3-2; d_gene: TRBD1; j_gene: TRBJ1-1; len: 12; CDR3nt: TGTGCCAGCAGCCAACCCCAGGGGGCAGCTTTCTTT; CDR3aa: CASSQPQGAAFF
abundance: .; v_gene: TRBV6-6; d_gene: .; j_gene: TRBJ2-7; len: 13; CDR3nt: TGTGCCAGCAGTTACCGCCGAGGCTACGAGCAGTACTTC; CDR3aa: CASSYRRGYEQYF
abundance: .; v_gene: TRBV19; d_gene: .; j_gene: TRBJ1-5; len: 15; CDR3nt: TGTGCCAGTAGTATAAGTTCAGGCAACAATCAGCCCCAGCATTTT; CDR3aa: CASSISSGNNQPQHF
abundance: once; v_gene: TRBV5-4; d_gene: .; j_gene: TRBJ1-2; len: 15; CDR3nt: TGTGCCAGCAGCCCCGGGGAGGGGACTAACTATGGCTACACCTTC; CDR3aa: CASSPGEGTNYGYTF
abundance: .; v_gene: TRBV28; d_gene: .; j_gene: TRBJ1-1; len: 14; CDR3nt: TGTGCCAGTGCCAAGTCTGGGCAGTTCTCTGAAGCTTTCTTT; CDR3aa: CASAKSGQFSEAFF
abundance: few; v_gene: TRBV11-2; d_gene: TRBD1; j_gene: TRBJ1-6; len: 15; CDR3nt: TGTGCCAGCAGCTTAAGCAGGGGGATCAATTCACCCCTCCACTTT; CDR3aa: CASSLSRGINSPLHF
abundance: .; v_gene: TRBV3-1/TRBV3-2; d_gene: .; j_gene: TRBJ2-5; len: 15; CDR3nt: TGTGCCAGCAGTCAATTATCCGGGGGCCAAGAGACCCAGTACTTC; CDR3aa: CASSQLSGGQETQYF
abundance: .; v_gene: TRBV15; d_gene: TRBD1; j_gene: TRBJ1-1; len: 15; CDR3nt: TGTGCCACCAGCGCAGGGACAGGGTTGAACACTGAAGCTTTCTTT; CDR3aa: CATSAGTGLNTEAFF
abundance: .; v_gene: TRBV11-2; d_gene: TRBD2; j_gene: TRBJ2-3; len: 14; CDR3nt: TGTGCCAGCAGCTTTAGCGGGCTCACAGATACGCAGTATTTT; CDR3aa: CASSFSGLTDTQYF
abundance: .; v_gene: TRBV27; d_gene: .; j_gene: TRBJ1-6; len: 17; CDR3nt: TGTGCCAGCAGTGAGCAGGGCCCAAGCTCCTATAATTCACCCCTCCACTTT; CDR3aa: CASSEQGPSSYNSPLHF
abundance: .; v_gene: TRBV7-8; d_gene: TRBD1; j_gene: TRBJ1-2; len: 13; CDR3nt: TGTGCCAGCAGACGGGACAGGGGGGGAGGCTACACCTTC; CDR3aa: CASRRDRGGGYTF
abundance: .; v_gene: TRBV9; d_gene: .; j_gene: TRBJ2-3; len: 13; CDR3nt: TGTGCCAGCAGCGTAAGGGGAAGAGATACGCAGTATTTT; CDR3aa: CASSVRGRDTQYF
abundance: .; v_gene: TRBV12-5; d_gene: .; j_gene: TRBJ1-1; len: 16; CDR3nt: TGTGCTAGTGGTTTGGTACTGGGCAGCCCGAACACTGAAGCTTTCTTT; CDR3aa: CASGLVLGSPNTEAFF
abundance: .; v_gene: TRBV18; d_gene: .; j_gene: TRBJ1-1; len: 12; CDR3nt: TGTGCCAGCTCACCGGGGGACATTGAAGCTTTCTTT; CDR3aa: CASSPGDIEAFF
abundance: .; v_gene: TRBV30; d_gene: .; j_gene: TRBJ1-1; len: 15; CDR3nt: TGTGCCTGGAGTGTATCGTCAGGTCTAACCGGTGAAGCTTTCTTT; CDR3aa: CAWSVSSGLTGEAFF
abundance: .; v_gene: TRBV30; d_gene: .; j_gene: TRBJ2-5; len: 10; CDR3nt: TGTGCCTGGAGCGTGGAGACCCAGTACTTC; CDR3aa: CAWSVETQYF
abundance: .; v_gene: TRBV6-5; d_gene: .; j_gene: TRBJ1-2; len: 15; CDR3nt: TGTGCCAGCAGTTACGGGGGGGCGTTTAACTATGGCTACACCTTC; CDR3aa: CASSYGGAFNYGYTF
abundance: many; v_gene: TRBV19; d_gene: TRBD1; j_gene: TRBJ2-3; len: 12; CDR3nt: TGTGCCAGTACTGGACAGGTGTCTACGCAGTATTTT; CDR3aa: CASTGQVSTQYF
abundance: .; v_gene: TRBV10-3; d_gene: TRBD1; j_gene: TRBJ1-1; len: 14; CDR3nt: TGTGCCATCCTGCCGGGACAGTCGAACACTGAAGCTTTCTTT; CDR3aa: CAILPGQSNTEAFF
abundance: .; v_gene: TRBV25-1; d_gene: .; j_gene: TRBJ2-1; len: 15; CDR3nt: TGTGCCAGCAGTGAATCGGGGAGCAGGGGCAATGAGCAGTTCTTC; CDR3aa: CASSESGSRGNEQFF
abundance: .; v_gene: TRBV5-6; d_gene: .; j_gene: TRBJ1-2; len: 15; CDR3nt: TGTGCCAGCAGCCCCAGGGCCATCAGCCCAAGGGGCTACACCTTC; CDR3aa: CASSPRAISPRGYTF
abundance: .; v_gene: TRBV5-1; d_gene: TRBD1; j_gene: TRBJ1-1; len: 16; CDR3nt: TGCGCCAGCAGCTCCCAGGGGGCAAGTTCGAACACTGAAGCTTTCTTT; CDR3aa: CASSSQGASSNTEAFF
abundance: once; v_gene: TRBV27; d_gene: TRBD1; j_gene: TRBJ2-5; len: 15; CDR3nt: TGTGCCAGCAGTTCCGTGACAGGGATAGGAGAGACCCAGTACTTC; CDR3aa: CASSSVTGIGETQYF
abundance: .; v_gene: TRBV6-5; d_gene: TRBD1; j_gene: TRBJ1-5; len: 14; CDR3nt: TGTGCCAGCAGTTCTACAGGGGGCAATCAGCCCCAGCATTTT; CDR3aa: CASSSTGGNQPQHF
abundance: .; v_gene: TRBV5-1; d_gene: .; j_gene: TRBJ1-4; len: 16; CDR3nt: TGCGCCAGCAGTCATCAGGATACGTCGGGGGATGAAAAACTGTTTTTT; CDR3aa: CASSHQDTSGDEKLFF
abundance: .; v_gene: TRBV18; d_gene: TRBD1; j_gene: TRBJ2-6; len: 18; CDR3nt: TGTGCCAGCTCACCCAGGGGGACCGAGAACTCTGGGGCCAACGTCCTGACTTTC; CDR3aa: CASSPRGTENSGANVLTF